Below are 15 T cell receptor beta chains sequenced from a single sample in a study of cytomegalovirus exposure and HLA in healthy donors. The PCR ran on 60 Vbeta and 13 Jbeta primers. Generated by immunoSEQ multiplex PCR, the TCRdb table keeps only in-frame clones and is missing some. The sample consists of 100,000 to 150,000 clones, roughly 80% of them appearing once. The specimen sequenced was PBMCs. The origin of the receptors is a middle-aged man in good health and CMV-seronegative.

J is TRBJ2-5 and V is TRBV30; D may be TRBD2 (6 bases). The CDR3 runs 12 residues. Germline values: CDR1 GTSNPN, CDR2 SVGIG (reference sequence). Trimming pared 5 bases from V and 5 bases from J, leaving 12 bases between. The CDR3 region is CAWGRGGETQYF. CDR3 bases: TGTGCCTGGGGCAGAGGAGGGGAGACCCAGTACTTC.

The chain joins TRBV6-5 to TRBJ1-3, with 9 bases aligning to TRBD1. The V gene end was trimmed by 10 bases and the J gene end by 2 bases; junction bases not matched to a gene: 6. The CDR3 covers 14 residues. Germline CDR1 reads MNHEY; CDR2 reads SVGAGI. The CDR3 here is CATLGTGTGNTIYF. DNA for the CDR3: TGTGCCACCTTAGGGACAGGGACTGGAAACACCATATATTTT.

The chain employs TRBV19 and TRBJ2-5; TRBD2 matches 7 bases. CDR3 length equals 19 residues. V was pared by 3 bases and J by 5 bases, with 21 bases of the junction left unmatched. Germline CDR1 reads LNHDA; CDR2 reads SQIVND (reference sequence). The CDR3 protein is CASSIPLGASGGSWETQYF. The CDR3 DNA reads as TGTGCCAGTAGTATCCCCCTTGGGGCTAGCGGAGGGTCTTGGGAGACCCAGTACTTC. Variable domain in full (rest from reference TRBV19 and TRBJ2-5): DGGITQSPKYLFRKEGQNVTLSCEQNLNHDAMYWYRQDPGQGLRLIYYSQIVNDFQKGDIAEGYSVSREKKESFPLTVTSAQKNPTAFYLCASSIPLGASGGSWETQYFGPGTRLLVL.

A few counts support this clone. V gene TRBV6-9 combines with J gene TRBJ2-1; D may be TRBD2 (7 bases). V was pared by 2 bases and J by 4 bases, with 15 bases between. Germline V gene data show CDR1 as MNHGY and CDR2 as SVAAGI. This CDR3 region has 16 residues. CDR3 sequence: CASSYEGGLTYNEQFF. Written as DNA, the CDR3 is TGTGCCAGCAGTTATGAGGGGGGGCTCACTTACAATGAGCAGTTCTTC.

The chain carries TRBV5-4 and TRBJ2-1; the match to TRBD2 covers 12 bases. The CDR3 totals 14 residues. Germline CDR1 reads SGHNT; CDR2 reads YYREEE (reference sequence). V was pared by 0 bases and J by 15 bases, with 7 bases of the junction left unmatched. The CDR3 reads CASSLDTSGRMMFF. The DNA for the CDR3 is TGTGCCAGCAGCTTGGATACTAGCGGGAGGATGATGTTCTTC. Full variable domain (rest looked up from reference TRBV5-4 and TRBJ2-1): ETGVTQSPTHLIKTRGQQVTLRCSSQSGHNTVSWYQQALGQGPQFIFQYYREEENGRGNFPPRFSGLQFPNYSSELNVNALELDDSALYLCASSLDTSGRMMFFGPGTRLTVL.

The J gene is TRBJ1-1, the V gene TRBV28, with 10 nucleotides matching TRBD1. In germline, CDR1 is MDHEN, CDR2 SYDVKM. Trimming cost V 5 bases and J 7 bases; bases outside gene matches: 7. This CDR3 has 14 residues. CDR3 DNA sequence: TGTGCCAGCAGTCTCGGGACAGGGGTGAGTGAAGCTTTCTTT. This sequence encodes CASSLGTGVSEAFF.

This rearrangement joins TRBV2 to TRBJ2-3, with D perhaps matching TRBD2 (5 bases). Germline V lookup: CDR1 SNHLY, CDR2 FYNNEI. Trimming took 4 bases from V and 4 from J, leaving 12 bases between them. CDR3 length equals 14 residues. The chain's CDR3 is CASSARGAADTQYF. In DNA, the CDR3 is TGTGCCAGCAGTGCCCGGGGTGCGGCAGATACGCAGTATTTT.

The CDR3 nucleotides read TGTGCCAGCAGGAGGGACAGGGGGAGGACCGGGGAGCTGTTTTTT. Translated: CASRRDRGRTGELFF. This rearrangement joins TRBV6-1 to TRBJ2-2, with 11 bases aligning to TRBD1. The CDR3 totals 15 residues. Looked up from germline, CDR1 is MNHNS and CDR2 is SASEGT. V shed 6 bases, J shed 5 bases, and the junction held 5 bases outside the gene matches.

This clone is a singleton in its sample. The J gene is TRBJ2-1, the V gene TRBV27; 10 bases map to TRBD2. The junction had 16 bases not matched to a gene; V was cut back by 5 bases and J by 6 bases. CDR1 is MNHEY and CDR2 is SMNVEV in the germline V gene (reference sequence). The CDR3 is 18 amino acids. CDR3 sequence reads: CASSLRPSGGPVRNEQFF. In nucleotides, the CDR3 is TGTGCCAGCAGTCTCCGACCTAGCGGGGGCCCAGTTCGCAATGAGCAGTTCTTC.

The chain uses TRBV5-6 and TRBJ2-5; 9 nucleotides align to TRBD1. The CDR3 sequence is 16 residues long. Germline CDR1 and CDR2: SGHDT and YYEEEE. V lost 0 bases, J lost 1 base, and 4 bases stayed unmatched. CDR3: CASSLAGTGIQETQYF. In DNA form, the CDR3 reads TGTGCCAGCAGCTTGGCCGGGACAGGGATCCAAGAGACCCAGTACTTC.

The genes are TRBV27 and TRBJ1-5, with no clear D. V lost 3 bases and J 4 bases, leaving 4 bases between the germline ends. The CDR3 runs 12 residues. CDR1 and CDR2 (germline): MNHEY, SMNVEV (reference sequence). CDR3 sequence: CASSFLNQPQHF. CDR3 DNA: TGTGCCAGCAGTTTCCTTAATCAGCCCCAGCATTTT.

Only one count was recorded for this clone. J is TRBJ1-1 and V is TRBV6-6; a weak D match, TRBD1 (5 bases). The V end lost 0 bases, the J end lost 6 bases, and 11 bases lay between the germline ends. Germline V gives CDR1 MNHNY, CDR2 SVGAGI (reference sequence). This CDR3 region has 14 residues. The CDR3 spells CASSYSGGDPEAFF. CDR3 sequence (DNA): TGTGCCAGCAGTTACTCTGGAGGGGACCCTGAAGCTTTCTTT.

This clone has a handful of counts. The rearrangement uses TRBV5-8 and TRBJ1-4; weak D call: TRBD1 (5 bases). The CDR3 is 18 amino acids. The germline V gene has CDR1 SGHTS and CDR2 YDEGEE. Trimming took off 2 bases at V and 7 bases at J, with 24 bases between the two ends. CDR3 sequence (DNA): TGTGCCAGCAGCTTTGGCCGTGACAGACCCATAGTGAGTGAAAAACTGTTTTTT. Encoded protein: CASSFGRDRPIVSEKLFF. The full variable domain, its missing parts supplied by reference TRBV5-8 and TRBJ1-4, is EAGVTQSPTHLIKTRGQQATLRCSPISGHTSVYWYQQALGLGLQFLLWYDEGEERNRGNFPPRFSGRQFPNYSSELNVNALELEDSALYLCASSFGRDRPIVSEKLFFGSGTQLSVL.

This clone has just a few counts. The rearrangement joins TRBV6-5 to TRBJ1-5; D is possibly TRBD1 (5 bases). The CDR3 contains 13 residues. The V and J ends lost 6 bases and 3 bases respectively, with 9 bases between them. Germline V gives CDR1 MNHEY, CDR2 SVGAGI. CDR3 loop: CASSETVNQPQHF. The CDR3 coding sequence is TGTGCCAGCAGCGAGACAGTCAATCAGCCCCAGCATTTT.

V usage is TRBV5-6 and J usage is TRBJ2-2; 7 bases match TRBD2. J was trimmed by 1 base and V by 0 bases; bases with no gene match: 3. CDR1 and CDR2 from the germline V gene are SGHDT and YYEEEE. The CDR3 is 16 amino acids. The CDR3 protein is CASSLVSSGNTGELFF. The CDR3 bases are TGTGCCAGCAGCTTGGTGTCTAGCGGGAACACCGGGGAGCTGTTTTTT.